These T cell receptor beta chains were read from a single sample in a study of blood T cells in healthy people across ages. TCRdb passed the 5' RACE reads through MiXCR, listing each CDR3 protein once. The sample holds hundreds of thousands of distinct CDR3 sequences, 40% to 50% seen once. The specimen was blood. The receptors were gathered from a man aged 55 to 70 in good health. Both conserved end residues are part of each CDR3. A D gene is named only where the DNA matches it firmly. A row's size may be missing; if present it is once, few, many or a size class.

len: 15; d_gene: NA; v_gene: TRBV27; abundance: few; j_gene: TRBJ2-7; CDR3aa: CASSLSGGATYEQYF; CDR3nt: TGTGCCAGCAGTTTATCAGGGGGGGCCACCTACGAGCAGTACTTC
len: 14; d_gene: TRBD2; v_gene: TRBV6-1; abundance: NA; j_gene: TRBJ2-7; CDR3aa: CASSEGLAGDEQYF; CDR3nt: TGTGCCAGCAGTGAGGGACTAGCGGGGGACGAGCAGTACTTC
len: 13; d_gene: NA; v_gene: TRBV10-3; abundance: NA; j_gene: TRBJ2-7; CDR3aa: CAIRVQGTYEQYF; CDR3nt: TGTGCCATCAGGGTACAGGGTACCTACGAGCAGTACTTC
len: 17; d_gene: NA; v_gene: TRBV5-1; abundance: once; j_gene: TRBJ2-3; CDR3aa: CASSSSPARFRTDTQYF; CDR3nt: TGCGCCAGCAGCTCTTCTCCGGCTAGATTTCGCACAGATACGCAGTATTTT
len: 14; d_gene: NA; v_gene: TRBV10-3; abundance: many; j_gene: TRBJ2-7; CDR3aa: CAISEYTGSYEQYF; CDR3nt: TGTGCCATCAGTGAGTACACAGGGAGCTACGAGCAGTACTTC
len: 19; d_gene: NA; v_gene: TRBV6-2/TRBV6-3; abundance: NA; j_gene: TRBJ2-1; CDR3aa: CASGSESQERGTGYNEQFF; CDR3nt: TGTGCCAGCGGTAGTGAGAGCCAGGAAAGAGGAACGGGCTACAATGAGCAGTTCTTC
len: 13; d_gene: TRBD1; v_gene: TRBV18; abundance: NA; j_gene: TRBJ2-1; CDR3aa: CASQKDRASMEFF; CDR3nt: TGTGCCAGCCAGAAGGACAGGGCTTCTATGGAGTTCTTC
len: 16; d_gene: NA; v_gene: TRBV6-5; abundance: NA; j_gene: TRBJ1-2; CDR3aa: CARTHPGAYLNYGYTF; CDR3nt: TGTGCCAGGACGCACCCCGGGGCCTATCTCAACTATGGCTACACCTTC
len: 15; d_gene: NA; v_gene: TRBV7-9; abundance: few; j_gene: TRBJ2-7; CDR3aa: CASSLGRSGTGEQYF; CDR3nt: TGTGCCAGCAGCTTAGGTCGCTCGGGGACGGGCGAGCAGTACTTC
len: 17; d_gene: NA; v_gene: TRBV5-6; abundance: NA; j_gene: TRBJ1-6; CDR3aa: CASSLGGVYAHNSPLHF; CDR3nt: TGTGCCAGCAGCTTGGGGGGCGTATACGCCCATAATTCACCCCTCCACTTT
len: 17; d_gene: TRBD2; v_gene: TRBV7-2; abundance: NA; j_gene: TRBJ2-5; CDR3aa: CASSLVGGGGIQETQYF; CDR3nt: TGTGCCAGCAGCTTAGTTGGTGGCGGGGGGATCCAAGAGACCCAGTACTTC
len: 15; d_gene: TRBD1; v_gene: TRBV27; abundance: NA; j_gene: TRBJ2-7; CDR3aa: CASSPSTTGGNEQYF; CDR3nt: TGTGCCAGCAGTCCCTCTACGACAGGGGGTAACGAGCAGTACTTC
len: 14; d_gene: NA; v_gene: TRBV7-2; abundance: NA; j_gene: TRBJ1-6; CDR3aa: CASSTEGGNSPLHF; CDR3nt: TGTGCCAGCAGTACCGAGGGGGGTAATTCACCCCTCCACTTT
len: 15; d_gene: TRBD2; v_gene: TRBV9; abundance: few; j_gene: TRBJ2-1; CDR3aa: CASSISGGAANEQFF; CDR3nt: TGTGCCAGCAGCATCAGCGGGGGGGCCGCCAATGAGCAGTTCTTC
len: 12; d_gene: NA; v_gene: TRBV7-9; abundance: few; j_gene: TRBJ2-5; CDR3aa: CASSLEAREQYF; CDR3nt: TGTGCCAGCAGCTTAGAGGCTCGGGAGCAGTACTTC
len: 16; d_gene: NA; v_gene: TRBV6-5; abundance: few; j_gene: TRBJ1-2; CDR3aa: CASSPIRTVLGYGYTF; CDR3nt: TGTGCCAGCAGCCCAATCCGGACGGTTTTGGGCTATGGCTACACCTTC
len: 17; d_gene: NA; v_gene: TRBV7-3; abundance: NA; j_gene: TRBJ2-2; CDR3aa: CASSYSEVSANTGELFF; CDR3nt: TGTGCCAGCAGCTACTCCGAGGTCTCCGCGAACACCGGGGAGCTGTTTTTT
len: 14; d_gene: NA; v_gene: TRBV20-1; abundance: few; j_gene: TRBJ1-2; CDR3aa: CSARPGQSVGGYTF; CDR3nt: TGCAGTGCTAGACCCGGACAGTCCGTGGGTGGCTACACCTTC
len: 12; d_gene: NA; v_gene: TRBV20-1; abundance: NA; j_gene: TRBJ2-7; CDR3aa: CSARDILDEQYF; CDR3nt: TGCAGTGCTAGAGATATACTAGACGAGCAGTACTTC
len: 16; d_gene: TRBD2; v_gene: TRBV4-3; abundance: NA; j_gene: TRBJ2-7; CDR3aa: CASSQEVAGAPYEQYF; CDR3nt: TGCGCCAGCAGCCAAGAGGTAGCGGGGGCCCCCTACGAGCAGTACTTC
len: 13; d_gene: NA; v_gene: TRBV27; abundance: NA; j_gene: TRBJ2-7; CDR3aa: CASHLGQFYEQYF; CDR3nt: TGTGCCAGCCATTTGGGCCAGTTCTACGAGCAGTACTTC
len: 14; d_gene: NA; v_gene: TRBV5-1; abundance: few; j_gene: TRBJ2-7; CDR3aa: CASSFESLSYEQYF; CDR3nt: TGCGCCAGCAGCTTCGAGTCTCTCTCCTACGAGCAGTACTTC
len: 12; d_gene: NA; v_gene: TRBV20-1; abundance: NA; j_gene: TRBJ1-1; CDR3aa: CSASPGGTEAFF; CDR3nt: TGCAGTGCTAGCCCCGGAGGGACTGAAGCTTTCTTT
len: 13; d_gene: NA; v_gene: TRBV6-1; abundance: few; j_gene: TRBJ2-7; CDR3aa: CASSDLRGTEQYF; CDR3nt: TGTGCCAGCAGCGACCTGAGGGGGACCGAGCAGTACTTC
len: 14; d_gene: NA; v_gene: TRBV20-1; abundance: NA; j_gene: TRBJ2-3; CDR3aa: CSARAGSSTDTQYF; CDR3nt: TGCAGTGCTAGAGCGGGCTCTAGCACAGATACGCAGTATTTT
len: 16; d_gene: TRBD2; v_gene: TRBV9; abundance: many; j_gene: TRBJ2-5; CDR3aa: CASSPSRGLGLETQYF; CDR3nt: TGTGCCAGCAGCCCCTCCCGGGGACTAGGTTTAGAGACCCAGTACTTC
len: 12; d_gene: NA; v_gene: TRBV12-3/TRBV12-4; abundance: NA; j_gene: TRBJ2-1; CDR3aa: CASNSLGSEQFF; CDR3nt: TGTGCCAGCAATTCCCTGGGGAGTGAGCAGTTCTTC
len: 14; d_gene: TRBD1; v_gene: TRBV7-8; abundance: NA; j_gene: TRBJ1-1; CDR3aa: CATEQGGLDTEAFF; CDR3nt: TGTGCCACCGAACAGGGGGGATTGGACACTGAAGCTTTCTTT
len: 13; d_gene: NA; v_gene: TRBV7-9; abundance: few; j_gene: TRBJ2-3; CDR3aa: CASRRLFTDTQYF; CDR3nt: TGTGCCAGCAGAAGACTTTTCACAGATACGCAGTATTTT
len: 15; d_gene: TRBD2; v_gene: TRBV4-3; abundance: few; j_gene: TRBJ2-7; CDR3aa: CASSQVSAGGSEQYF; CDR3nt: TGCGCCAGCAGCCAAGTCAGCGCGGGGGGCAGCGAGCAGTACTTC
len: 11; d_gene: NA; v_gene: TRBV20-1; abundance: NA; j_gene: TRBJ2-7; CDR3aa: CSATNLNEQYF; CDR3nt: TGCAGTGCTACAAACTTGAATGAGCAGTACTTC
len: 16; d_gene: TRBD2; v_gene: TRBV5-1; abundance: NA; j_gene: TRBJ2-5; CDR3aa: CASSLLTSGVFDEQYF; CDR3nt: TGCGCCAGCAGCTTATTGACTAGCGGGGTCTTCGATGAGCAGTACTTC